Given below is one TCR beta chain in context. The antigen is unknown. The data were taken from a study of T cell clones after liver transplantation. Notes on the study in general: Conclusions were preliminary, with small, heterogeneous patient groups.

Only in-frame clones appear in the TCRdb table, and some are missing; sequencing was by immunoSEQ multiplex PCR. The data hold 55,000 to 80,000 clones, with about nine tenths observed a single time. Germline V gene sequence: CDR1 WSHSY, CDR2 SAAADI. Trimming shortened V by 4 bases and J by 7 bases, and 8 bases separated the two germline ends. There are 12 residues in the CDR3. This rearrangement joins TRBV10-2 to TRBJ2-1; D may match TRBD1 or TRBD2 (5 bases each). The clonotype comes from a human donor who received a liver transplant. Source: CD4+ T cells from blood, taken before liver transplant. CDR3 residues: CASSGDGNEQFF. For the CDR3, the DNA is TGCGCCAGCAGTGGGGACGGGAATGAGCAGTTCTTC.